These T cell receptor beta chains were read from a single sample in a study of control samples from healthy donors and cancer patients. Using immunoSEQ multiplex PCR, the repertoire was profiled, and TCRdb retains in-frame clones only, with some absent. The sample lists more than 65,000 clones; approximately 86% were seen once. Sequencing was performed on blood. Receptors originate from a man between 60 and 75 years old in good health. CDR3s include the opening cysteine and the closing phenylalanine or tryptophan. D genes are given only for firm matches. Size is omitted from some rows. Given values are once, few, many or a class for expanded clones.

v_call	d_call	clone_size	j_call	cdr3_nt	cdr3_aa
TRBV29-1	TRBD1	-	TRBJ1-1	TGCAGCGTTGAAGGGACAGGTTCTGAAGCTTTCTTT	CSVEGTGSEAFF
TRBV29-1	-	few	TRBJ2-7	TGCAGCGTTGGTCACAGCTCCTACGAGCAGTACTTC	CSVGHSSYEQYF
TRBV5-1	-	-	TRBJ1-2	TGCGCCAGCAGTTGGACCAGGGAATATGGCTACACCTTC	CASSWTREYGYTF
TRBV28	TRBD1	-	TRBJ2-2	TGTGCCAGCAGTTACAGGGGTCGCACCGGGGAGCTGTTTTTT	CASSYRGRTGELFF
TRBV7-8	-	-	TRBJ1-5	TGTGCCAGCAGCCAACAGGGTTGGAGCAATCAGCCCCAGCATTTT	CASSQQGWSNQPQHF
TRBV20-1	-	once	TRBJ2-7	TGCAGTGCTAGAGGGGGCTACGAGCAGTACTTC	CSARGGYEQYF
TRBV4-3	-	-	TRBJ2-7	TGCGCCAGCAGCCAAGAGGCTGAGGGTAGAGACGAGCAGTACTTC	CASSQEAEGRDEQYF
TRBV7-9	-	-	TRBJ1-4	TGTGCCAGCAGCTTAAGGGCAGGGCTAGACGAAAAACTGTTTTTT	CASSLRAGLDEKLFF
TRBV13	-	-	TRBJ1-1	TGTGCCAGCAGCGTAAACAGGGCCCCTGAAGCTTTCTTT	CASSVNRAPEAFF
TRBV2	TRBD2	-	TRBJ2-1	TGTGCCAGCAGATATAATAGCGGGAGCTCCTCCTACAATGAGCAGTTCTTC	CASRYNSGSSSYNEQFF
TRBV5-6	-	-	TRBJ1-1	TGTGCCAGCACCAAGCAGGGCGCCACTGAAGCTTTCTTT	CASTKQGATEAFF
TRBV5-6	-	-	TRBJ2-1	TGTGCCAGCAGCTTGGAAGAATTTAGCTCCTACAATGAGCAGTTCTTC	CASSLEEFSSYNEQFF
TRBV19	TRBD2	-	TRBJ2-7	TGTGCCAGTAGTTCCCGGACTAGCGGTGACTACGAGCAGTACTTC	CASSSRTSGDYEQYF
TRBV25-1	-	-	TRBJ1-1	TGTGCCAGCAGTTCGAGCTTTGAAGCTTTCTTT	CASSSSFEAFF
TRBV2	TRBD1	-	TRBJ1-1	TGTGCCAGCAGTGAATACAGGGGGGTGAACACTGAAGCTTTCTTT	CASSEYRGVNTEAFF
TRBV5-5	TRBD2	-	TRBJ2-4	TGTGCCAGCAGCTTGGCGTGGTCTAGCGGGAGCGGGATGGAAAACATTCAGTACTTC	CASSLAWSSGSGMENIQYF
TRBV7-9	-	-	TRBJ1-1	TGTGCCAGCAGTCCCCCCTCGGGATTGTCTGAAGCTTTCTTT	CASSPPSGLSEAFF
TRBV28	TRBD1	-	TRBJ1-1	TGTGCCAGCAGGGCAGGGGGGACGAACACTGAAGCTTTCTTT	CASRAGGTNTEAFF
TRBV5-1	-	-	TRBJ2-7	TGCGCCAGCAGCTTGGGGCTAGACTACGAGCAGTACTTC	CASSLGLDYEQYF
TRBV29-1	TRBD2	-	TRBJ2-2	TGCAGCGTTGAGGCTAGCGGGAGAGGAAGTAGGGCCGGGGAGCTGTTTTTT	CSVEASGRGSRAGELFF
TRBV6-6	TRBD1	-	TRBJ1-1	TGTGCCAGCAGTTTGACAGGGACGAACACTGAAGCTTTCTTT	CASSLTGTNTEAFF
TRBV5-1	-	-	TRBJ2-5	TGCGCCAGCAGCTTGGGGGGGCAAGAGACCCAGTACTTC	CASSLGGQETQYF
TRBV6-1	-	once	TRBJ2-7	TGTGCCAGCAGTGATCGAGCTACTCCCTCCTACGAGCAGTACTTC	CASSDRATPSYEQYF
TRBV25-1	-	-	TRBJ2-1	TGTGCCAGCAGTAGGTCGGGACCCTACAATGAGCAGTTCTTC	CASSRSGPYNEQFF
TRBV6-5	-	-	TRBJ1-5	TGTGCCAGCAGTTTGGGGCAAAATCAGCCCCAGCATTTT	CASSLGQNQPQHF
TRBV20-1	TRBD2	-	TRBJ2-3	TGCAGTGCTAGTGAGCGGGAGGGGATCACAGATACGCAGTATTTT	CSASEREGITDTQYF
TRBV2	TRBD1	-	TRBJ1-1	TGTGCCAGCACGGGACAGGGGGACACTGAAGCTTTCTTT	CASTGQGDTEAFF
TRBV30	TRBD1	-	TRBJ1-6	TGTGCCTGGCGACAGGGCGTTGGTTCACCCCTCCACTTT	CAWRQGVGSPLHF
TRBV14	-	-	TRBJ2-4	TGTGCCAGCAGCCAAGAGACGGGAGTGAGGGCCAAAAACATTCAGTACTTC	CASSQETGVRAKNIQYF
TRBV28	TRBD1	-	TRBJ1-5	TGTGCCAGCAGTCTCGGGACAGGGATTAGCAATCAGCCCCAGCATTTT	CASSLGTGISNQPQHF
TRBV6-5	TRBD2	-	TRBJ2-2	TGTGCCAGCAGTTTTAGCGGGAGAGCGATCGGGGAGCTGTTTTTT	CASSFSGRAIGELFF
TRBV6-4	TRBD2	few	TRBJ2-1	TGTGCCAGCAGTGTGCGGGGGGGGTACAATGAGCAGTTCTTC	CASSVRGGYNEQFF
TRBV6-2/TRBV6-3	-	-	TRBJ2-1	TGTGCCAGCAGTTACGAGGGCCTAACCTACAATGAGCAGTTCTTC	CASSYEGLTYNEQFF
TRBV5-1	TRBD1	-	TRBJ1-3	TGCGCCAGCAGCCCCCCCAGACAGGGTTGGACATCAGGAAACACCATATATTTT	CASSPPRQGWTSGNTIYF
TRBV5-5	TRBD1	-	TRBJ1-6	TGTGCCAGCAGCTCCGACAGGGGGATTGGTAATTCACCCCTCCACTTT	CASSSDRGIGNSPLHF
TRBV4-1	-	-	TRBJ1-1	TGCGCCAGCAGCCAAGATGGCAGTGGCGCTTTCTTT	CASSQDGSGAFF
TRBV5-1	TRBD1	once	TRBJ2-5	TGCGCCAGCAGCTTGGAGGCAGGGGGCTCGAAGACCCAGTACTTC	CASSLEAGGSKTQYF
TRBV3-1/TRBV3-2	-	-	TRBJ2-5	TGTGCCAGCAGCCAAGTCTCTAGTCGGTCTTTGTTGACCCAGTACTTC	CASSQVSSRSLLTQYF
TRBV18	-	-	TRBJ1-5	TGTGCCAGCTCACCCGCGACAGAACAGCCCCAGCATTTT	CASSPATEQPQHF
TRBV2	TRBD2	-	TRBJ2-7	TGTGCCAGCAGTGGTCTAGCGGGAGAGTACGAGCAGTACTTC	CASSGLAGEYEQYF